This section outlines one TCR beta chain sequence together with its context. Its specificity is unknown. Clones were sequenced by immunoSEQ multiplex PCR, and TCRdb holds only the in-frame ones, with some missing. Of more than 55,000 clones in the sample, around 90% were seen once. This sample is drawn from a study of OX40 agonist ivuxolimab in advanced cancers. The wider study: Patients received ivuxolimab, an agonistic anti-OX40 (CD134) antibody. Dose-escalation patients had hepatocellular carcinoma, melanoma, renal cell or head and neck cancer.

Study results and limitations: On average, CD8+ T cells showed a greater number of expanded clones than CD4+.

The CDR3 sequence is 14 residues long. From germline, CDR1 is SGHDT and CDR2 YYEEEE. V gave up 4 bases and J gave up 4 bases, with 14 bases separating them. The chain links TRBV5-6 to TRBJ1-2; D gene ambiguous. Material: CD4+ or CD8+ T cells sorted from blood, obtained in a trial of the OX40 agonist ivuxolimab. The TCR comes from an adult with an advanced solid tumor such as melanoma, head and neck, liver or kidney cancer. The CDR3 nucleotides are TGTGCCAGCAGCCCGGGCCCTTTCGGCTATGGCTACACCTTC. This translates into CASSPGPFGYGYTF.